Presented here are 12 T cell receptor beta chains from one specimen sequenced in a study of blood T cell repertoires in COVID-19. Method: immunoSEQ multiplex PCR; TCRdb's copy keeps in-frame clones and lacks some. In the table there are around 150,000 clones, roughly 89% of which are singletons. The sequencing sample was made of peripheral blood. All receptors derive from a human donor in a cohort sampled during active COVID-19.

This sequence joins TRBV28 and TRBJ2-6; 7 nucleotides line up with TRBD1. In germline, CDR1 is MDHEN, CDR2 SYDVKM. The ends lost 6 bases at V and 3 bases at J; junction bases unmatched: 5. CDR3 length: 15 residues. CDR3 in DNA: TGTGCCAGCAGCCGCGACAGGGTTGGGGCCAACGTCCTGACTTTC. It encodes CASSRDRVGANVLTF.

V and J are TRBV24-1 and TRBJ2-1; 8 bases agree with TRBD1. The CDR3 runs to 15 residues. V dropped 4 bases and J dropped 7; count of bases not matched to a gene: 8. CDR1 is KGHDR and CDR2 is SFDVKD in the germline V gene. CDR3: CATSERWTGKNEQFF. The DNA for the CDR3 is TGTGCCACCAGTGAAAGATGGACAGGGAAGAATGAGCAGTTCTTC.

CDR3 loop: CASSFGPPGVRTQYF. The CDR3 bases are TGTGCCAGCAGCTTTGGTCCCCCCGGGGTTCGTACGCAGTATTTT. The V and J genes are TRBV5-6 and TRBJ2-3, with D possibly TRBD2 on 5 matching bases. The CDR3 is 15 residues long. The V and J ends lost 2 bases and 8 bases respectively, with 18 bases between them. The germline V gene has CDR1 SGHDT and CDR2 YYEEEE.

The V call is TRBV6-1, the J call TRBJ2-2, with a tentative D call TRBD2 (6 bases). The CDR3 length is 17 residues. Germline loops: CDR1 MNHNS, CDR2 SASEGT. With 2 bases removed from V and 4 bases from J, the gap between germline ends came to 17 bases. Here the CDR3 reads CASSERPRGFVTGELFF. The CDR3 nucleotides are TGTGCCAGCAGTGAACGCCCTCGGGGGTTCGTCACCGGGGAGCTGTTTTTT.

The chain carries TRBV7-3 and TRBJ2-1; a possible D gene is TRBD2 (6 bases). The CDR3 consists of 17 residues. The germline V and J ends were trimmed by 2 bases and 0 bases, with 14 bases remaining between them. The germline CDR1 and CDR2 sequences are SGHTA and FQGTGA. CDR3: CASSLLPGDNSYNEQFF. The CDR3 DNA sequence: TGTGCCAGCAGCTTATTGCCGGGAGACAACTCCTACAATGAGCAGTTCTTC.

V and J are TRBV15 and TRBJ2-3, with 7 bases matching TRBD2. CDR3 length: 16 residues. The germline CDR1 and CDR2 sequences are LNHNV and YYDKDF (reference sequence). J lost 2 bases, V lost 1 base, and 6 bases had no gene match. The CDR3 nucleotides read TGTGCCACCAGCAGAGCTAGCGGAACAGACACAGATACGCAGTATTTT. It encodes CATSRASGTDTDTQYF.

The CDR3 protein is CASSLPGQWGYGYTF. In nucleotides, the CDR3 is TGTGCCAGCAGTCTCCCGGGACAGTGGGGCTATGGCTACACCTTC. The chain uses TRBV28 and TRBJ1-2; 7 bases are shared with TRBD1. With 5 bases clipped from V and 4 bases from J, the junction kept 10 bases outside the gene matches. Germline loops: CDR1 MDHEN, CDR2 SYDVKM. The CDR3 runs 15 residues.

The V and J genes are TRBV5-6 and TRBJ2-1; tentatively, D is TRBD2 (6 bases). Germline V gene data show CDR1 as SGHDT and CDR2 as YYEEEE. The CDR3 has 15 amino acids. Trimming left V 2 bases short and J 3 bases short, with 12 bases between. The CDR3 loop is CASSFVGGIYNEQFF. DNA of the CDR3: TGTGCCAGCAGCTTTGTGGGAGGAATCTACAATGAGCAGTTCTTC.

The CDR3 region is CASRRPGTGPEGNTIYF. CDR3 nucleotide sequence: TGTGCCAGCAGGCGTCCCGGGACAGGACCTGAGGGAAACACCATATATTTT. V and J are TRBV11-2 and TRBJ1-3, with 8 bases fitting TRBD1. The CDR3 consists of 17 residues. Germline V gene sequence: CDR1 SGHAT, CDR2 FQNNGV. With 6 bases clipped from V and 4 bases from J, the junction kept 14 bases outside the gene matches.

The CDR3 DNA follows: TGTGCCAGCCGTCCCATAGGAGGGATGGCTTTCTTT. Translation gives CASRPIGGMAFF. The chain is built from TRBV3-1 (or the pseudogene TRBV3-2) and TRBJ1-1; D is unclear. The CDR3 is 12 amino acids. V was cut by 8 bases and J by 11 bases, with 18 bases left in between. Germline V lookup: CDR1 LGHDT, CDR2 YNNKEL (reference sequence).

This clone appeared a few times. The chain carries TRBV19 and TRBJ1-6; TRBD1 might be the D (5 bases). The germline gives CDR1 LNHDA, CDR2 SQIVND (reference sequence). V was cut by 5 bases and J by 10 bases, with 18 bases left in between. This CDR3 has 15 residues. CDR3: CASSSAGGGESPLHF. CDR3 sequence (DNA): TGTGCCAGTAGTTCCGCCGGGGGAGGCGAGTCACCCCTCCACTTT.

V gene TRBV28 combines with J gene TRBJ2-7; possible D gene TRBD2, 6 bases. This CDR3 has 17 residues. Trimming pared 1 base from V and 3 bases from J, leaving 19 bases between. Germline assignment: CDR1 MDHEN and CDR2 SYDVKM. The CDR3 loop is CASSLFPSAGNDYEQYF. The CDR3 DNA is TGTGCCAGCAGTTTATTTCCCTCCGCGGGGAACGACTACGAGCAGTACTTC. The full variable domain, rest sourced from reference TRBV28 and TRBJ2-7, is DVKVTQSSRYLVKRTGEKVFLECVQDMDHENMFWYRQDPGLGLRLIYFSYDVKMKEKGDIPEGYSVSREKKERFSLILESASTNQTSMYLCASSLFPSAGNDYEQYFGPGTRLTVT.